This T cell receptor (beta chain) originates from a study of regulatory T cells in long-lasting Graves disease. Arm-PCR of CDR3 regions with iRepertoire HTBI primers generated TCR beta libraries. Via MiXCR, TCRdb re-called the multiplex PCR reads, giving one row per CDR3 protein. The table records 450,000 or so distinct CDR3 sequences, less than 25% of them present only once. V lost 4 bases to trimming and J lost 3 bases; unmatched junction nucleotides: 4. Germline V lookup: CDR1 SGHRS, CDR2 YFSETQ. This CDR3 is built from 14 residues. The time point here: persistent/refractory GD, antithyroid drugs over 5 years with positive TRAb. Generation of the TCR library employed RNA extracted from PBMCs. Investigators report Graves' disease was diagnosed under American Thyroid Association guidelines.

The clonotype comes from a female donor with Graves disease. The rearrangement links TRBV5-1 to TRBJ1-1, with TRBD1 identical over 9 bases. Specimen: peripheral blood mononuclear cells (PBMCs), collected when the disease was refractory, from a patient treated with antithyroid drugs. CDR3 region: CASSVRDRDTEAFF. The CDR3 DNA follows: TGCGCCAGCAGCGTCCGGGACAGGGACACTGAAGCTTTCTTT.